The clone carrying this TCR beta chain was recorded only once. The antigen remains unidentified. TCRdb's table, derived via immunoSEQ multiplex PCR, lists solely in-frame clones and lacks some. Of about 60,000 clones listed, about 83% are singletons. The sample belongs to a study of OX40 agonist ivuxolimab in advanced cancers. Study-wide background: At under 85% male, the cohort had a mean age of 60 years, ranging from roughly 20 to 90.

Drawing of blood for sampling happened at baseline, at cycle 4 day 1, and at cycle 7 day 1. The V end was cut by 3 bases, the J end by 1 base, with 9 bases between. The CDR3 is 15 residues long. Per germline, CDR1 LNHNV and CDR2 YYDKDF (reference sequence). Study observations and caveats: CD8+ T cells (on average) carried more expanded clones than CD4+ T cells. Part of the nonresponder group also had normalized T-cell clonal expansion that was low.

This receptor was obtained from an adult with an advanced solid tumor such as melanoma, head and neck, liver or kidney cancer. The chain is built from TRBV15 and TRBJ2-2; weak D call: TRBD2 (5 bases). The sample here was CD4+ or CD8+ T cells sorted from blood, taken in a trial of the OX40 agonist ivuxolimab. Here the CDR3 reads CATSSPSRNTGELFF. DNA of the CDR3: TGTGCCACCAGCAGCCCTAGCAGGAACACCGGGGAGCTGTTTTTT.